The subject of this entry is one TCR beta chain. Its antigen is not identified. This sample was taken from a study of cytomegalovirus exposure and HLA in healthy donors. The PCR ran on 60 Vbeta and 13 Jbeta primers. Sequencing used immunoSEQ multiplex PCR; TCRdb keeps in-frame clones, though not all of them. The profile covers 170,000 or so clones, with 80% appearing a single time and under 0.85% taken by the ten largest. Study findings and constraints: Owing to their indistinguishability, certain V segments, notably TRBV6-2 and TRBV6-3, were excluded. A later analysis reportedly found that, within productive TCRs, an Asian-associated ancestry cluster had fewer N-insertions than the mean observed across the 666 donors.

Unmatched junction bases numbered 10, after V lost 4 bases and J lost 4 bases. The CDR3 has 16 amino acids. The germline V gene has CDR1 SGHAT and CDR2 FQNNGV. The rearrangement joins TRBV11-2 to TRBJ1-2; 9 positions agree with TRBD1. The specimen sequenced was PBMCs. The origin of this receptor is a boy younger than 18 in good health and CMV-seronegative. CDR3 in amino acids: CASSSLLGQGFYGYTF. As DNA, the CDR3 is TGTGCCAGCAGCTCCCTTCTTGGACAGGGGTTCTATGGCTACACCTTC. Full variable domain (missing parts from reference TRBV11-2 and TRBJ1-2): EAGVAQSPRYKIIEKRQSVAFWCNPISGHATLYWYQQILGQGPKLLIQFQNNGVVDDSQLPKDRFSAERLKGVDSTLKIQPAKLEDSAVYLCASSSLLGQGFYGYTFGSGTRLTVV.